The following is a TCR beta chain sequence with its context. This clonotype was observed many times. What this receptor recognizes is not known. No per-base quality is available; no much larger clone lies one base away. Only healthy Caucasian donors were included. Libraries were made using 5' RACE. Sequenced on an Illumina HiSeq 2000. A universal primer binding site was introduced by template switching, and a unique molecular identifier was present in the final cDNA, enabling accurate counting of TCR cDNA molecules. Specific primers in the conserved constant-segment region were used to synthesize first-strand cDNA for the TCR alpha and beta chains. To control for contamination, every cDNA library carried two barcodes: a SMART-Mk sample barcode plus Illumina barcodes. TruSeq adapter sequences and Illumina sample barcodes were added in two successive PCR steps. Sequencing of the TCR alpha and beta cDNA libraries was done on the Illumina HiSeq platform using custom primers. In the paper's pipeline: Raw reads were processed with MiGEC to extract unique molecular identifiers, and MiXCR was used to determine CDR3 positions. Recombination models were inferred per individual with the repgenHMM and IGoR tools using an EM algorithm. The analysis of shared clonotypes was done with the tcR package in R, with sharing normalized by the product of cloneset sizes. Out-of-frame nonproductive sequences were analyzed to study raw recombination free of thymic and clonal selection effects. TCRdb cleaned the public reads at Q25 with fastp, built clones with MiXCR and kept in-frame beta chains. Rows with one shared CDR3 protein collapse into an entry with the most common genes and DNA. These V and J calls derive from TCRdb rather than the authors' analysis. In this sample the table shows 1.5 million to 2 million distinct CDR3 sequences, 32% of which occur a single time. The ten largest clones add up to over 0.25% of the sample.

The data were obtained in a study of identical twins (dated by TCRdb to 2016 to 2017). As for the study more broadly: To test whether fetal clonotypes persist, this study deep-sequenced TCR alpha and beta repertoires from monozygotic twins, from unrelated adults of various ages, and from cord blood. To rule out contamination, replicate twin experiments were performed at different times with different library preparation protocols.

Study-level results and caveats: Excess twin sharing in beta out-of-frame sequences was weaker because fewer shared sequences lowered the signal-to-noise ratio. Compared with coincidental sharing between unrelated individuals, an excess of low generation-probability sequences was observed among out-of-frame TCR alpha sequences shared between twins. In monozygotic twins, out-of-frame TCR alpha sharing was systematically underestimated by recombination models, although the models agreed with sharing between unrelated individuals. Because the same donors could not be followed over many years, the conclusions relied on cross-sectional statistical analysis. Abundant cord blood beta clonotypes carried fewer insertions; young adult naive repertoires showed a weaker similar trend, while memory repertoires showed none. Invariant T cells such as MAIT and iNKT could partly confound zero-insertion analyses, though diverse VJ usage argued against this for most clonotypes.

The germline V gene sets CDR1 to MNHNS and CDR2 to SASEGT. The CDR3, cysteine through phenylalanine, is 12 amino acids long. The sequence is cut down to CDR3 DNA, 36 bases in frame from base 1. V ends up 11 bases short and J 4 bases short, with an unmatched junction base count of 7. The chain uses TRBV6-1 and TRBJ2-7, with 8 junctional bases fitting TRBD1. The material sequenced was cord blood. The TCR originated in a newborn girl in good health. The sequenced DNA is TGTGCCGCCCGGGACAGGATATACGAGCAGTACTTC. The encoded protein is CAARDRIYEQYF.